A selection of T cell receptor beta chains follows, all from one sample in a study of patients and donors after allogeneic stem cell transplantation. Each CDR3 protein gets one entry after TCRdb re-called the RT-PCR reads with MiXCR. Of 25,000 to 40,000 distinct CDR3 sequences in the sample, roughly a third were seen once. The sequencing input was blood, either unsorted or a sorted T cell fraction (not recorded which). These receptors were obtained from a human donor who was either an allogeneic HSCT recipient or a stem cell or donor lymphocyte infusion donor (not recorded which). It is not recorded whose cells these are; they may come from a transplant donor. The conserved cysteine and the conserved F or W are not part of the CDR3 here. Each record gives: V gene, CDR3 protein.

>TRBV5-1
ASSLPTSGISSYEQY
>TRBV6-5
ASSTGTGGLETQY
>TRBV24-1
ATSFAGKHTGELF
>TRBV18
ASSPLDRLPCY
>TRBV10-3
AISELGTEAF
>TRBV20-1
SAVQGLNQPQH
>TRBV7-3
ASSYPGQHQETQY
>TRBV29-1
SAPDVSNYGYT
>TRBV4-1
ASSQAWQETQY
>TRBV5-1
ASSGTNEQF
>TRBV29-1
SVGRGLNTEAF
>TRBV5-6
ASTRLGVEETQY
>TRBV29-1
SVEMGGASGTQY
>TRBV10-3
TITYQHPSVRSGNTIY
>TRBV6-2/TRBV6-3
ASSPPVGLAGGLTYNEQF
>TRBV6-5
ASSYVVQNTEAF
>TRBV7-9
ASLPGLRGGELF
>TRBV10-3
AIGDRANFGYT
>TRBV7-9
ASSLADAKRDSNQPQH
>TRBV2
ASRPDSETQY
>TRBV9
ASSAGTGQETQY
>TRBV7-2
ASSFWTGTEAF
>TRBV24-1
ATSRYSNQPQH
>TRBV12-3/TRBV12-4
ASSLTTGGGRDTQY
>TRBV20-1
SARVGTGITEAF
>TRBV4-3
ASSQEGVVSYNEQF
>TRBV4-3
ASSQDRLLAKNIQY
>TRBV2
ASTGTSGSRAQY
>TRBV7-2
ASSLTGGNSGANVLT
>TRBV4-3
ASSQGINYGYT
>TRBV5-5
ASSLSGGRTDTQY
>TRBV6-6
ASSYRVNSPLH
>TRBV6-2/TRBV6-3
ATGGGGTQY
>TRBV6-5
ASSFQGGEQF
>TRBV24-1
ATSGAGHTEAF